This TCR beta chain was captured in a study of CD8 T cells in Susac syndrome. RNA, at about 0.45 to 1 ug, was reverse transcribed with random hexamers. MiXCR was run by TCRdb on the immunoSEQ multiplex PCR reads, yielding one entry per CDR3 protein. The sample yields 200,000 or so distinct CDR3 sequences, more than 85% seen once. TEMRA cells were FACS-enriched and CD8+ and CD4+ T cells negatively isolated. The CDR3 has 15 residues. Germline CDR1 reads WSHSY; CDR2 reads SAAADI. Trimming at V came to 6 bases and at J to 0 bases, leaving 5 bases not matched to a gene. Sequencing was carried out using CD8+ T cells from PBMCs. The chain carries TRBV10-2 and TRBJ2-3, with 8 bases that match TRBD2. This TCR derives from a human donor with multiple sclerosis. Written as DNA, the CDR3 is TGCGCCAGCAGCCGAAGGACTAGCAGCACAGATACGCAGTATTTT. It encodes CASSRRTSSTDTQYF.